One T cell receptor beta chain is described in this entry. Its cognate antigen has yet to be identified. Per-base quality was not reported, and no clone a single base away is much larger than it. The sample originates from a study of CD8 T cells in Susac syndrome (dated by TCRdb to the late 2010s). At the level of the whole study: Repertoire sequencing was used to test whether CD8+ T cell activation and differentiation in Susac syndrome was antigen driven. CD8+ T cell repertoire clonality was compared between 12 healthy donors, roughly 14 Susac syndrome patients and 15 multiple sclerosis patients. The full study reports these points: The number of individuals in the TCR sequencing and HLA analysis was acknowledged as relatively small.

RNA was extracted using the RNeasy kit, and roughly 0.45 to 1 microgram was reverse transcribed with random hexamers. TCR beta CDR3 regions were amplified with the immunoSEQ multiplex PCR assay covering 54 Vbeta and 13 Jbeta segments. PCR amplification bias was corrected using a synthetic template baseline for primer optimization and computational correction. The original methods were these. Only productive sequences were kept, with reads annotated to V, D and J genes according to IMGT and analyzed in immunoSEQ Analyzer. To calculate clonality, Shannon entropy was normalized by log2 of the number of productive unique sequences and then subtracted from one. For each patient and control, public and private clones were evaluated within the 100 most prevalent clones. A clone was defined as Susac-specific if it was absent from the healthy and MS cohorts, from 1052 published viral clones and from other ImmuneACCESS disease sequences. Using fastp at Q25 and MiXCR, TCRdb reprocessed the public reads and kept productive beta chains. Here each entry gathers all rows of one CDR3 protein and keeps the most common genes and DNA. The V and J calls come from TCRdb's annotation, not from the publication. This sample holds more than 110,000 distinct CDR3 sequences; 90% to 95% were observed only once. Jointly, the top ten make up approximately 0.25% of the sample.

Counted from cysteine to phenylalanine, this CDR3 has 13 amino acids. Kept here is only the CDR3 DNA, which spans 39 bases and is read in frame from base 1. Cut back by 2 bases and 0 bases, the V and J ends lie 4 bases apart. From a lookup of the germline V gene (reference sequence), CDR1 and CDR2 are DFQATT and SNEGSKA. High-throughput TCR beta sequencing profiled peripheral blood CD8+ and CD4+ T cells from healthy donors, Susac syndrome patients and multiple sclerosis patients. The healthy donors served as controls matched for age and sex. CD8+ TEMRA cells were enriched by FACS, while bulk CD8+ and CD4+ T cells were purified by magnetic negative isolation. Blood was collected in EDTA tubes and processed within 24 hours, with PBMCs isolated through density gradient centrifugation. PBMCs intended for TCR sequencing were cryopreserved in liquid nitrogen and thawed later in a water bath at 37 degrees C. A purity of at least 90% was achieved for sorted or isolated CD4+, CD8+ and CD8+ TEMRA cells.

The clonotype originates from a human donor in good health. The chain is encoded by TRBV20-1 joined to TRBJ2-2, with the D segment identity uncertain. Material for sequencing was CD8+ T cells from PBMCs. The sequenced DNA: TGCAGTGCTAGACTCGCGAACACCGGGGAGCTGTTTTTT. It translates as CSARLANTGELFF.